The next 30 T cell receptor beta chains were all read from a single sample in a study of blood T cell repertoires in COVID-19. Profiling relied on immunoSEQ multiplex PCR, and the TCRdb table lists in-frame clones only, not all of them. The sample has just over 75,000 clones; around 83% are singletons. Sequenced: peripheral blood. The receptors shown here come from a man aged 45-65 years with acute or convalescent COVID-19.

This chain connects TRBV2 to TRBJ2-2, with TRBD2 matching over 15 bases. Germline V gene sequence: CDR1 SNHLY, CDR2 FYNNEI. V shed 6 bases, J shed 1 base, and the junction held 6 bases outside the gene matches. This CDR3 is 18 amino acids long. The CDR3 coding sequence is TGTGCCAGCAGGCTGAGGGGACTAGCGGGGGGGAACACCGGGGAGCTGTTTTTT. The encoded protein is CASRLRGLAGGNTGELFF.

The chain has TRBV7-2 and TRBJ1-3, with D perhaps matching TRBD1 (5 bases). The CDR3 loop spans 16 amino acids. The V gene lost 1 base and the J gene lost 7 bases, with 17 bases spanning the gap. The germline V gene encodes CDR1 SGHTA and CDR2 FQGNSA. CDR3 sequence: CASSLGGQGVWNTIYF. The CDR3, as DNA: TGTGCCAGCAGCTTAGGGGGCCAGGGTGTGTGGAACACCATATATTTT.

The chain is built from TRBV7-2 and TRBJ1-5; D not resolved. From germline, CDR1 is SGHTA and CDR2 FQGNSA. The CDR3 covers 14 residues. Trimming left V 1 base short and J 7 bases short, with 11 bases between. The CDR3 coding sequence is TGTGCCAGCAGCTTAGTTACGGTCGGGCAGCCCCAGCATTTT. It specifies CASSLVTVGQPQHF.

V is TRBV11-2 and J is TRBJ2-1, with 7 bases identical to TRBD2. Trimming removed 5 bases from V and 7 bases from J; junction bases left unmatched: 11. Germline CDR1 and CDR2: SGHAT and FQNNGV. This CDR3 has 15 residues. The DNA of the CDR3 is TGTGCCAGCAGCCTGGGGGGGTCGGTAGCGAATGAGCAGTTCTTC. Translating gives CASSLGGSVANEQFF.

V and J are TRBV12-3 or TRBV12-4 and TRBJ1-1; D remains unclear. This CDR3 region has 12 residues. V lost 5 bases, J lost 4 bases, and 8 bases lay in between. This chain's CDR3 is CASSPFFTEAFF. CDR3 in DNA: TGTGCCAGCAGTCCCTTCTTCACTGAAGCTTTCTTT.

DNA of the CDR3: TGTGCCAGCAGCGCCGCTAGCGGGACCGTTAGCACAGATACGCAGTATTTT. This gives the protein CASSAASGTVSTDTQYF. The genes are TRBV7-9 and TRBJ2-3, with 9 bases lining up with TRBD2. Germline CDR1 and CDR2: SEHNR and FQNEAQ (reference sequence). V shed 5 bases, J shed 0 bases, and the junction held 9 bases outside the gene matches. The CDR3 covers 17 residues. The full variable domain, its missing parts supplied by reference TRBV7-9 and TRBJ2-3, is DTGVSQNPRHKITKRGQNVTFRCDPISEHNRLYWYRQTLGQGPEFLTYFQNEAQLEKSRLLSDRFSAERPKGSFSTLEIQRTEQGDSAMYLCASSAASGTVSTDTQYFGPGTRLTVL.

DNA for the CDR3: TGCGCCAGCAGCCAAGATTTCAGTCTCGGGACAGCTAGCACAGATACGCAGTATTTT. As protein: CASSQDFSLGTASTDTQYF. This chain links TRBV4-1 with TRBJ2-3, with 7 bases that match TRBD1. This CDR3 has 19 residues. J gave up 0 bases and V 0 bases, and 12 bases lay outside the gene matches. Looked up from germline, CDR1 is MGHRA and CDR2 is YSYEKL.

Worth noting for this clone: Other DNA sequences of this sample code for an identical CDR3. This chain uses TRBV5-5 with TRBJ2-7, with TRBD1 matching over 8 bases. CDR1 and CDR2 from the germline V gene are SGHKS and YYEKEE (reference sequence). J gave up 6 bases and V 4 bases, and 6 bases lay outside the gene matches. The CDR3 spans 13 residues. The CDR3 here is CASSLDRDIEQYF. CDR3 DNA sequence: TGTGCCAGCAGCCTGGACAGGGATATCGAGCAGTACTTC.

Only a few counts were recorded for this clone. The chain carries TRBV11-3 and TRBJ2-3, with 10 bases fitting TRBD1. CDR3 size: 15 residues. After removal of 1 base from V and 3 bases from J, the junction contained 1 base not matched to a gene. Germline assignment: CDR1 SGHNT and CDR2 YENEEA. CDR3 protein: CASSLGQGATDTQYF. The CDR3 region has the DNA TGTGCCAGCAGCTTAGGACAGGGGGCAACAGATACGCAGTATTTT.

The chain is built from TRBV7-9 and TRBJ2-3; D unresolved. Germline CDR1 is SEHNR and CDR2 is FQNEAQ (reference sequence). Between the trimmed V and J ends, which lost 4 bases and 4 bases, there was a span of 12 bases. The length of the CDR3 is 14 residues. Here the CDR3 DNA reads TGTGCCAGCAGCTCCGCCCTAGACGCAGATACGCAGTATTTT. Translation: CASSSALDADTQYF.

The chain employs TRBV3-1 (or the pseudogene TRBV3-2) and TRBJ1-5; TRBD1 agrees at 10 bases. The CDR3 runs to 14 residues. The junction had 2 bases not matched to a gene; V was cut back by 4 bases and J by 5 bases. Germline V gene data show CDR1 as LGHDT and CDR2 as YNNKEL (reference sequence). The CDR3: CASSRGTGDQPQHF. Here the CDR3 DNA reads TGTGCCAGCAGCCGTGGGACAGGGGATCAGCCCCAGCATTTT.

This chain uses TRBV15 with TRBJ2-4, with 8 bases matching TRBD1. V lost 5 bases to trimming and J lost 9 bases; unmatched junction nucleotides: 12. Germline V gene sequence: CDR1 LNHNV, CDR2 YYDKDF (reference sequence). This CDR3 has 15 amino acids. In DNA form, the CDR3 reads TGTGCCACCAGCTCCGGACAGGGCGGCCGAGGCATTCAGTACTTC. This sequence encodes CATSSGQGGRGIQYF.

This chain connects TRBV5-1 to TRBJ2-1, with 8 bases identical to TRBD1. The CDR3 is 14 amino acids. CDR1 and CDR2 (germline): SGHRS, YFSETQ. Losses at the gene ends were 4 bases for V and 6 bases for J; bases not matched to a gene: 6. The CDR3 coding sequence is TGCGCCAGCAGCAGCGGACAGGGTGTCAATGAGCAGTTCTTC. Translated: CASSSGQGVNEQFF.

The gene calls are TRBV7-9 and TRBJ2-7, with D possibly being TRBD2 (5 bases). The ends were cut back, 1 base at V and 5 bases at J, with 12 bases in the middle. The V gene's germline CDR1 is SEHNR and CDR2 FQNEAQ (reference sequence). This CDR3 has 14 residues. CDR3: CASSLVRPGDEQYF. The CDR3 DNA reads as TGTGCCAGCAGCTTAGTCAGGCCCGGGGACGAGCAGTACTTC.

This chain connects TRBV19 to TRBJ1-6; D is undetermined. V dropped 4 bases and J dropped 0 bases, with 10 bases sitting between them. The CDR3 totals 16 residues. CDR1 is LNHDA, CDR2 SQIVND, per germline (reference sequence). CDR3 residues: CASSTGSRSYNSPLHF. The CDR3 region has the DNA TGTGCCAGTAGTACAGGTTCTCGCTCCTATAATTCACCCCTCCACTTT.

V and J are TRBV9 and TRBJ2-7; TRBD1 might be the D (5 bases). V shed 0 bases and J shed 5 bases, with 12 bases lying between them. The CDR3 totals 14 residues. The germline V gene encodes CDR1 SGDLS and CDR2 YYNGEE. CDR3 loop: CASSVGQGIDEQYF. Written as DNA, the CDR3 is TGTGCCAGCAGCGTAGGGCAGGGTATCGACGAGCAGTACTTC. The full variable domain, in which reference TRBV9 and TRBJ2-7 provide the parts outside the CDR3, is DSGVTQTPKHLITATGQRVTLRCSPRSGDLSVYWYQQSLDQGLQFLIQYYNGEERAKGNILERFSAQQFPDLHSELNLSSLELGDSALYFCASSVGQGIDEQYFGPGTRLTVT.

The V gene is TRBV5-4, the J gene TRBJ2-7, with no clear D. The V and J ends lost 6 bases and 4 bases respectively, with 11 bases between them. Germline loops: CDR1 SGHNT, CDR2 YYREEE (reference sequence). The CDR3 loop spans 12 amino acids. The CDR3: CASKIPGYEQYF. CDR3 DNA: TGTGCCAGCAAGATCCCCGGGTACGAGCAGTACTTC. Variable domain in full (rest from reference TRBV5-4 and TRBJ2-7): ETGVTQSPTHLIKTRGQQVTLRCSSQSGHNTVSWYQQALGQGPQFIFQYYREEENGRGNFPPRFSGLQFPNYSSELNVNALELDDSALYLCASKIPGYEQYFGPGTRLTVT.

CDR3 nucleotide sequence: TGTGCCACCAGTGGACCGGGACACACGATGACCCAAGAGACCCAGTACTTC. Its translation: CATSGPGHTMTQETQYF. This chain links TRBV24-1 with TRBJ2-5; D might be TRBD1 (6 bases). The CDR3 is 17 amino acids. Trimming cost V 5 bases and J 1 base, with 19 bases left between them. The germline gives CDR1 KGHDR, CDR2 SFDVKD.

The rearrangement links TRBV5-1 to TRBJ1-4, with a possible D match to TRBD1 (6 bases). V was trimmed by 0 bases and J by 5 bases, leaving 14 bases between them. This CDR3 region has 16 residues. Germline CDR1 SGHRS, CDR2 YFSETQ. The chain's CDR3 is CASSLAIWQGNEKLFF. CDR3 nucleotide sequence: TGCGCCAGCAGCTTGGCAATCTGGCAGGGGAATGAAAAACTGTTTTTT.

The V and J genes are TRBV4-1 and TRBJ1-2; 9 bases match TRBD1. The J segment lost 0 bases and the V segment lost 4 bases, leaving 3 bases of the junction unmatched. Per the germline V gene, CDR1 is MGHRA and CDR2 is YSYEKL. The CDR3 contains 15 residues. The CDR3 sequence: CASSLGTGSNYGYTF. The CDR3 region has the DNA TGCGCCAGCAGCCTCGGGACAGGGTCTAACTATGGCTACACCTTC.

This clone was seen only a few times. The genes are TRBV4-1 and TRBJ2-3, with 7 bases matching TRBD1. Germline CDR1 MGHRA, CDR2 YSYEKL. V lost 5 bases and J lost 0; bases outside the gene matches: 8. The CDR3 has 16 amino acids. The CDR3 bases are TGCGCCAGCAGCGCCAGGGGGACAGATAGCACAGATACGCAGTATTTT. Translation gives CASSARGTDSTDTQYF.

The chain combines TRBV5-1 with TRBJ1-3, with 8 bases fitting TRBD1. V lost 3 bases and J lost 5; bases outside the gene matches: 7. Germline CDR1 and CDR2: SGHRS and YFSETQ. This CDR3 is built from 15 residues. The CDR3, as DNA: TGCGCCAGCAGCTCGGGACAGGTCGATAGAAACACCATATATTTT. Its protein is CASSSGQVDRNTIYF.

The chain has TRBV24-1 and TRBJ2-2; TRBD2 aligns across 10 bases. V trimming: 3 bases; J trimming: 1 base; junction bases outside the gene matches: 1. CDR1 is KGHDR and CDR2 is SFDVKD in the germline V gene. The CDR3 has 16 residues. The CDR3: CATSDTSGKNTGELFF. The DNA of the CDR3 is TGTGCCACCAGTGATACTAGCGGGAAGAACACCGGGGAGCTGTTTTTT.

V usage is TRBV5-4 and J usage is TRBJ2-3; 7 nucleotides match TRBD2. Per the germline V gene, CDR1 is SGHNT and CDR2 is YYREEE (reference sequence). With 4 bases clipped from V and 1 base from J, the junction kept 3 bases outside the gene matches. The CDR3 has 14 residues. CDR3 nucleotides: TGTGCCAGCAGCATCCGGGGGGGCACAGATACGCAGTATTTT. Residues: CASSIRGGTDTQYF.

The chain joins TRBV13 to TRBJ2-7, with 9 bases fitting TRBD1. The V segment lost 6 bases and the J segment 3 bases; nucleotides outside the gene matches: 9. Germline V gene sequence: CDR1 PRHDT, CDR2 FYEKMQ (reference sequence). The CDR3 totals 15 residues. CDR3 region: CASRQQGALGYEQYF. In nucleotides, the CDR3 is TGTGCCAGCAGGCAACAGGGGGCGCTGGGCTACGAGCAGTACTTC. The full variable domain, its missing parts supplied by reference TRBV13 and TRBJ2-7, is AAGVIQSPRHLIKEKRETATLKCYPIPRHDTVYWYQQGPGQDPQFLISFYEKMQSDKGSIPDRFSAQQFSDYHSELNMSSLELGDSALYFCASRQQGALGYEQYFGPGTRLTVT.

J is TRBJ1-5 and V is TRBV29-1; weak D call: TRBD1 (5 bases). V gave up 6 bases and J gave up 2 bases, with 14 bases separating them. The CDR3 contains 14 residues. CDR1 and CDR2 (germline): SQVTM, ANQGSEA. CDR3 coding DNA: TGCAGCGTGTCTGGCAGGGCGGGCAATCAGCCCCAGCATTTT. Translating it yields CSVSGRAGNQPQHF.

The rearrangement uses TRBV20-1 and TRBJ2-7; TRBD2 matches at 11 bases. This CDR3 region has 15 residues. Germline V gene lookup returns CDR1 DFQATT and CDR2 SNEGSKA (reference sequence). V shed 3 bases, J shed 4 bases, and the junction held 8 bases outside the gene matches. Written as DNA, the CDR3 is TGCAGTGCTAGTTCGGGCCTAGCGGGAGGTTACGAGCAGTACTTC. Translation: CSASSGLAGGYEQYF.

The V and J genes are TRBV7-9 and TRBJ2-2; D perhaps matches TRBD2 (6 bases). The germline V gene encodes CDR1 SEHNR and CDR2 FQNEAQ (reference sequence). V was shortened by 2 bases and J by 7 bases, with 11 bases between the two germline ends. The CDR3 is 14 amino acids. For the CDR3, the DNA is TGTGCCAGCAGCTTATCTGGACTACGCGGGGAGCTGTTTTTT. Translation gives CASSLSGLRGELFF.

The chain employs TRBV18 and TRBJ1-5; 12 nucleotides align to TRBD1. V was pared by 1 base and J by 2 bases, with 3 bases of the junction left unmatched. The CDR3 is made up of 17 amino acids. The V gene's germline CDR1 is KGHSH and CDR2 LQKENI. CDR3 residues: CASSPRGQGAGNQPQHF. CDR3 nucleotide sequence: TGTGCCAGCTCACCACGGGGACAGGGGGCCGGCAATCAGCCCCAGCATTTT.

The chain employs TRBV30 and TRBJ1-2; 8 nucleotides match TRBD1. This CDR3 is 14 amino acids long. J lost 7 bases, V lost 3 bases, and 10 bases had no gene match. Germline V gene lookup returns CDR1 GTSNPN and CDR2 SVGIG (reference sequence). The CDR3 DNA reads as TGTGCCTGGAGCAAAGACAGGGGTAATCGTGGCTACACCTTC. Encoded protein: CAWSKDRGNRGYTF.